A selection of T cell receptor beta chains follows, all from one sample in a study of blood T cell repertoires in COVID-19. Profiling relied on immunoSEQ multiplex PCR, and the TCRdb table lists in-frame clones only, not all of them. Of 200,000 to 250,000 clones in the sample, roughly 86% are singletons; the top ten hold roughly 3%. The specimen sequenced was peripheral blood. The receptors shown here come from a man aged 60 to 69 with acute or convalescent COVID-19. Both conserved end residues are part of each CDR3. D genes are given only for firm matches. Clone size is not always given. Where it is, it says once, few, many or a class for expanded clones.

abundance,v_gene,j_gene,d_gene,CDR3aa,CDR3nt
-,TRBV11-3,TRBJ1-1,TRBD1,CASSDRANTEAFF,TGTGCCAGCAGCGACAGGGCAAACACTGAAGCTTTCTTT
-,TRBV5-1,TRBJ2-7,TRBD1,CASSPGQRSYEQYF,TGCGCCAGCAGCCCGGGACAGCGCTCCTACGAGCAGTACTTC
-,TRBV10-1,TRBJ2-1,-,CASSDGGPRDEQFF,TGCGCCAGCAGTGACGGGGGACCTCGGGATGAGCAGTTCTTC
once,TRBV6-5,TRBJ2-7,-,CASSDGSLRSYEQYF,TGTGCCAGCAGCGACGGGAGCTTGCGCTCCTACGAGCAGTACTTC
-,TRBV3-1/TRBV3-2,TRBJ1-1,-,CASSSDRRRLNTEAFF,TGTGCCAGCAGCTCTGACAGGAGGAGGTTGAACACTGAAGCTTTCTTT
-,TRBV2,TRBJ2-5,TRBD1,CASSVTGGSETQYF,TGTGCCAGCAGTGTGACAGGGGGCTCGGAGACCCAGTACTTC
-,TRBV7-2,TRBJ2-2,TRBD2,CASSPRRYGGIASTGELFF,TGTGCCAGCAGCCCGCGTCGTTACGGGGGGATAGCGAGCACCGGGGAGCTGTTTTTT
-,TRBV3-1/TRBV3-2,TRBJ2-5,-,CASGGDPQETQYF,TGTGCCAGCGGCGGGGACCCACAAGAGACCCAGTACTTC
-,TRBV2,TRBJ2-7,TRBD2,CASSEPRGGAYEQYF,TGTGCCAGCAGTGAGCCCCGGGGGGGGGCCTACGAGCAGTACTTC
-,TRBV6-1,TRBJ2-5,TRBD2,CASSEAPGTSGGAWGETQYF,TGTGCCAGCAGTGAAGCCCCTGGGACTAGCGGGGGGGCGTGGGGAGAGACCCAGTACTTC
-,TRBV2,TRBJ2-1,-,CASSDNPSRDEQFF,TGTGCCAGCAGTGATAATCCTAGCCGCGATGAGCAGTTCTTC
-,TRBV7-2,TRBJ2-3,-,CASSSIRLQGSTDTQYF,TGTGCCAGCAGCTCTATTCGCCTACAGGGTAGCACAGATACGCAGTATTTT
-,TRBV5-1,TRBJ1-3,TRBD1,CASSYTYGQDRNTIYF,TGCGCCAGCAGCTACACCTATGGACAGGATCGAAACACCATATATTTT
-,TRBV24-1,TRBJ1-6,-,CATSDARQNSPLHF,TGTGCCACCAGTGATGCCCGACAGAATTCACCCCTCCACTTT
many,TRBV14,TRBJ1-6,-,CASSPGLPNSPLHF,TGTGCCAGCAGCCCCGGACTACCCAATTCACCCCTCCACTTT
-,TRBV19,TRBJ2-6,-,CASSITGSGANVLTF,TGTGCCAGTAGTATCACAGGGTCTGGGGCCAACGTCCTGACTTTC
-,TRBV24-1,TRBJ1-2,-,CATSDPRGGDYGYTF,TGTGCCACCAGTGATCCCCGGGGGGGGGACTATGGCTACACCTTC
-,TRBV6-1,TRBJ2-7,-,CASSEMEPSVRSGQYF,TGTGCCAGCAGTGAAATGGAGCCTAGCGTCCGCTCGGGGCAGTACTTC
-,TRBV2,TRBJ1-2,-,CASSEGGTGLYGYTF,TGTGCCAGCAGTGAAGGGGGTACAGGTCTCTATGGCTACACCTTC
-,TRBV7-9,TRBJ1-4,-,CASRGLEKLFF,TGTGCCAGCAGGGGGCTTGAAAAACTGTTTTTT
-,TRBV2,TRBJ1-5,-,CASSPTRVSTGNQPQHF,TGTGCCAGCAGTCCGACTAGGGTCTCCACGGGTAATCAGCCCCAGCATTTT
-,TRBV29-1,TRBJ2-7,-,CSVGDNSYEQYF,TGCAGCGTTGGGGACAATTCCTACGAGCAGTACTTC
once,TRBV5-1,TRBJ2-6,-,CASSLVAGPQKRSGANVLTF,TGCGCCAGCAGCTTGGTCGCGGGACCACAGAAACGCTCTGGGGCCAACGTCCTGACTTTC
-,TRBV7-2,TRBJ2-5,TRBD1,CASRKTGTGGQETQYF,TGTGCCAGCAGAAAAACCGGGACAGGGGGTCAAGAGACCCAGTACTTC
-,TRBV7-2,TRBJ2-7,TRBD2,CASSRSGGQAYEQYF,TGTGCCAGCAGTCGGAGCGGGGGCCAAGCTTACGAGCAGTACTTC
-,TRBV18,TRBJ1-4,-,CASSPFPRQATNEKLFF,TGTGCCAGCTCACCCTTCCCTCGGCAGGCAACTAATGAAAAACTGTTTTTT
few,TRBV6-5,TRBJ2-2,-,CASSGLSFAGELFF,TGTGCCAGCTCGGGACTTTCTTTCGCCGGGGAGCTGTTTTTT
-,TRBV12-3/TRBV12-4,TRBJ1-1,-,CASSLGVPGAFF,TGTGCCAGCAGTTTAGGGGTCCCGGGGGCTTTCTTT
-,TRBV19,TRBJ1-2,TRBD1,CASSGRTGGNYGYTF,TGTGCCAGTAGTGGTCGGACAGGGGGTAACTATGGCTACACCTTC
-,TRBV11-2,TRBJ2-5,-,CASSLARLGGQETQYF,TGTGCCAGCAGCTTAGCTCGACTCGGGGGTCAAGAGACCCAGTACTTC
-,TRBV7-2,TRBJ2-5,-,CASSLGAHGTQYF,TGTGCCAGCAGCTTAGGGGCCCACGGGACCCAGTACTTC
-,TRBV6-5,TRBJ2-2,TRBD1,CASSYDRANTGELFF,TGTGCCAGCAGTTACGACAGGGCAAACACCGGGGAGCTGTTTTTT
-,TRBV2,TRBJ1-1,-,CASSETTLAFF,TGTGCCAGCAGTGAAACAACGCTAGCTTTCTTT
-,TRBV5-1,TRBJ2-1,-,CASSLTQTGNEQFF,TGCGCCAGCAGCCTGACCCAAACGGGTAATGAGCAGTTCTTC
-,TRBV4-2,TRBJ1-1,TRBD1,CASSQGTGAVVTEAFF,TGTGCCAGCAGCCAAGGGACAGGGGCGGTGGTCACTGAAGCTTTCTTT
-,TRBV9,TRBJ2-1,-,CASSENPATGGNEQFF,TGTGCCAGCAGCGAAAATCCGGCCACAGGTGGCAATGAGCAGTTCTTC
-,TRBV28,TRBJ1-1,TRBD1,CASSFRTGPGAFF,TGTGCCAGCAGTTTCCGGACAGGCCCCGGGGCTTTCTTT
-,TRBV7-6,TRBJ2-5,TRBD2,CASSLGSAGGEETQYF,TGTGCCAGCAGCTTAGGTTCGGCTGGGGGGGAAGAGACCCAGTACTTC
-,TRBV5-6,TRBJ2-3,-,CASSPRLLQGPTTDTQYF,TGTGCCAGCAGCCCACGCCTCCTCCAGGGCCCTACCACAGATACGCAGTATTTT
-,TRBV5-1,TRBJ2-2,TRBD1,CASSPGTGFANTGELFF,TGCGCCAGCAGCCCGGGGACAGGATTCGCGAACACCGGGGAGCTGTTTTTT
-,TRBV29-1,TRBJ1-2,TRBD1,CSVEGTGGIGYTF,TGCAGCGTTGAGGGTACAGGGGGGATTGGCTACACCTTC
-,TRBV5-4,TRBJ2-1,-,CASSLGQGGLGEQFF,TGTGCCAGCAGCTTGGGACAGGGAGGTTTGGGTGAGCAGTTCTTC
once,TRBV2,TRBJ2-3,TRBD2,CASSDPGLAGGADTQYF,TGTGCCAGCAGTGACCCGGGACTAGCGGGGGGCGCAGATACGCAGTATTTT
-,TRBV24-1,TRBJ2-5,TRBD1,CATSDLRDRLKETQYF,TGTGCCACCAGTGACCTCCGGGACAGATTAAAAGAGACCCAGTACTTC
-,TRBV3-1/TRBV3-2,TRBJ1-5,-,CASSQGGGGGNQPQHF,TGTGCCAGCAGCCAAGGCGGGGGCGGTGGCAATCAGCCCCAGCATTTT
-,TRBV18,TRBJ1-2,TRBD1,CASSPAPGQGTRGYGYTF,TGTGCCAGCTCACCCGCACCGGGACAGGGAACCAGGGGCTATGGCTACACCTTC
-,TRBV4-1,TRBJ2-5,TRBD2,CASSQVAGAIQETQYF,TGCGCCAGCAGCCAAGTAGCGGGGGCCATCCAAGAGACCCAGTACTTC